This T cell receptor beta chain was sequenced during a study of T-cell memory formation after mild COVID-19. In its sample, this clonotype was seen a few times. TCRdb re-derived calls from the 5' RACE reads in MiXCR, one entry per CDR3 protein. The data show 500,000 to 600,000 distinct CDR3 sequences, about 20% seen once. The CDR3 is 16 residues long. From germline, CDR1 is SEHNR and CDR2 FQNEAQ (reference sequence). The V segment lost 1 base and the J segment 0 bases; nucleotides outside the gene matches: 6. This clonotype was sampled from an adult woman who had mild COVID-19 (a few samples of this study predate the infection). Cell type and time point are not known. Sequencing was carried out using PBMCs or a T cell subset sorted from them (not recorded which). V is TRBV7-9 and J is TRBJ2-7; 7 bases line up with TRBD2. Here the CDR3 DNA reads TGTGCCAGCAGCTTAGGACTAGCTGAGAGCTCCTACGAGCAGTACTTC. It specifies CASSLGLAESSYEQYF. Together with reference TRBV7-9 and TRBJ2-7, the CDR3 gives the full variable domain: DTGVSQNPRHKITKRGQNVTFRCDPISEHNRLYWYRQTLGQGPEFLTYFQNEAQLEKSRLLSDRFSAERPKGSFSTLEIQRTEQGDSAMYLCASSLGLAESSYEQYFGPGTRLTVT.